This record covers a single TCR beta chain. The antigen is undetermined. The data are from a study of T cells in Graves' hyperthyroidism and ophthalmopathy. The study's findings and limits: Peripheral blood also featured most of the thyroid clonotypes expanded above 0.001. Through a model of 13 V-J features, ophthalmopathy was separated from stable hyperthyroidism.

Amplified TCR beta CDR3 regions derived from RNA transcripts. RT-PCR in the first round (using the HTBI primer set) targeted the TCR CDR3. From the multiplex PCR reads, TCRdb called clonotypes with MiXCR, one entry per CDR3 protein. Counted here are roughly 420,000 distinct CDR3 sequences, approximately 15% occurring once; the ten biggest clones make up 7.5% to 9%. Germline CDR1 is LGHDT and CDR2 is YNNKEL (reference sequence). This CDR3 is built from 19 residues. Trimming took 2 bases from V and 5 from J, leaving 27 bases between them. It was uncontrolled infection, other autoimmune disease, pregnancy or lactation that excluded patients. A roughly 9.3 ml volume of fresh peripheral blood provided the PBMCs.

This receptor was identified in a woman in her late teens or twenties with Graves' hyperthyroidism. Sequencing was done on a sample of blood. The rearrangement uses TRBV3-1 and TRBJ2-5, with D perhaps assigned TRBD1 or TRBD2 (6 bases each). CDR3 protein: CASSQIAAAVTRGDETQYF. The CDR3, as DNA: TGTGCCAGCAGCCAAATAGCAGCGGCAGTTACTAGGGGGGATGAGACCCAGTACTTC.